Detailed here is one T cell receptor beta chain. Antigen unknown. This record belongs to a study of T cell repertoires in cytomegalovirus infection. The overall study: Used in the study were CMV epitopes, some recently identified and HLA-C-restricted, others well-studied and HLA-B-restricted. Public TCR beta signatures marked donors with CMV infection and the matching HLA.

Unmatched junction bases numbered 13, after V lost 2 bases and J lost 8 bases. Germline assignment: CDR1 MGHDK and CDR2 SYGVNS. This CDR3 is 19 amino acids long. TCRdb re-called the reads through MiXCR, storing one row per CDR3 protein. The data show 750,000 to 900,000 distinct CDR3 sequences, just under 30% seen once. This TCR was recovered from a human donor in good health (CMV status not recorded). Some clones in this sample may be carry-over from other donors' samples. Sequences were derived from cultured CD8+ T cells from PBMCs, sampled from culture after CMV antigen stimulation. V and J are TRBV25-1 and TRBJ1-6; 12 bases agree with TRBD1. The CDR3 loop is CASSEIGVGQGALDSPLHF. The DNA of the CDR3 is TGTGCCAGCAGTGAAATAGGGGTGGGACAGGGGGCGCTTGATTCACCCCTCCACTTT.